The present entry profiles one T cell receptor beta chain with its context. Other DNA variants within this sample encode the same CDR3. These data originate in a study of blood T cell dynamics during melanoma immunotherapy. Time point reported: week 3, after first cycle of checkpoint inhibitor. Trimming removed 0 bases at V and 4 bases at J, with 10 bases between. The CDR3 runs 15 residues. Germline CDR1 LGHNA, CDR2 YNFKEQ. Produced via immunoSEQ multiplex PCR; TCRdb's table is partial and in-frame only. The data show 25,000 to 35,000 clones, 80% to 85% seen once. Sequencing used blood, obtained from a patient treated with checkpoint blockade. The receptor's source is a human donor with melanoma. The chain carries TRBV4-2 and TRBJ2-1; D tentatively fits TRBD1 or TRBD2 (6 bases each). The CDR3 region is CASSQDKGGYNEQFF. The CDR3 region has the DNA TGTGCCAGCAGCCAAGATAAGGGGGGTTACAATGAGCAGTTCTTC.